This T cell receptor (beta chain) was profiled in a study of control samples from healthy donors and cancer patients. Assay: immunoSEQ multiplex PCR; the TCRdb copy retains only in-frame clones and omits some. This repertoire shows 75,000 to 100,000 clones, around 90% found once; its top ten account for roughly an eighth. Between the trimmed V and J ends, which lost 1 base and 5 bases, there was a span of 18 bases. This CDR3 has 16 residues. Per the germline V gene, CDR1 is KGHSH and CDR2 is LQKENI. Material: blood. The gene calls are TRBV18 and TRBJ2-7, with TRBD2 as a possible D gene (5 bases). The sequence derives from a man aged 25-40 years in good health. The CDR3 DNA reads TGTGCCAGCTCACCACAAGTTCCCCGGGATGGGAACGAGCAGTACTTC. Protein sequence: CASSPQVPRDGNEQYF.